The 21 T cell receptor beta chains presented below share a single source sample, sequenced in a study of T cell repertoires in cytomegalovirus infection. TCRdb used MiXCR to reprocess the reads, holding one entry per CDR3 protein. The sample has some 240,000 distinct CDR3 sequences, over 15% seen once. The source material was CD8+ T cells from PBMCs. These receptors were obtained from a human donor in good health (CMV status not recorded). Some clones in this sample may be carry-over from other donors' samples.

There are a few counts of this clonotype. The V gene is TRBV20-1, the J gene TRBJ2-5, with 7 nucleotides matching TRBD1. V lost 5 bases and J lost 3; bases outside the gene matches: 6. The germline CDR1 and CDR2 sequences are DFQATT and SNEGSKA (reference sequence). CDR3 size: 13 residues. The CDR3 DNA follows: TGCAGTGCTTCGTTAACAGGGGAAGAGACCCAGTACTTC. Translating it yields CSASLTGEETQYF.

The chain uses TRBV6-2 or TRBV6-3 and TRBJ2-1; TRBD2 is a possible D gene (5 bases). The CDR3 consists of 14 residues. CDR1 and CDR2 (germline): MNHEY, SVGEGT. Deletions cut 3 bases from V and 7 bases from J, with 13 bases between. The CDR3 DNA reads as TGTGCCAGCAGTTATATGGCGGGCGTGAATGAGCAGTTCTTC. Protein sequence: CASSYMAGVNEQFF.

In its sample, this clonotype was seen many times. J is TRBJ2-2 and V is TRBV7-9; D is uncertain. The CDR3 loop spans 12 amino acids. Trimming shortened V by 3 bases and J by 4 bases, and 3 bases separated the two germline ends. Germline CDR1 SEHNR, CDR2 FQNEAQ (reference sequence). CDR3 in amino acids: CASSLGTGELFF. In nucleotides, the CDR3 is TGTGCCAGCAGCTTGGGCACCGGGGAGCTGTTTTTT.

This clonotype was seen many times. The chain recombines TRBV7-6 with TRBJ2-7, with TRBD2 as a possible D gene (5 bases). Trimming stripped 5 bases from V and 3 bases from J, with 11 bases between. The germline V gene encodes CDR1 SGHVS and CDR2 FNYEAQ. The CDR3 runs 13 residues. CDR3 nucleotides: TGTGCCAGCAGCGATGGCCGGGGCTACGAGCAGTACTTC. It encodes CASSDGRGYEQYF.

V is TRBV27 and J is TRBJ2-7; D gene uncertain. Per the germline V gene, CDR1 is MNHEY and CDR2 is SMNVEV (reference sequence). The CDR3 sequence is 17 residues long. Trimming left V 2 bases short and J 5 bases short, with 22 bases between. The CDR3, as DNA: TGTGCCAGCAGTTTAAGGCCCGGCGCCCCATCAAGGAACGAGCAGTACTTC. Protein: CASSLRPGAPSRNEQYF.

In this sample, this clonotype turned up many times. For the CDR3, the DNA is TGTGCCAGCGGCGGGTACGAGCAGTACTTC. Translation gives CASGGYEQYF. J is TRBJ2-7 and V is TRBV2, with D possibly TRBD2 on 5 matching bases. The length of the CDR3 is 10 residues. Germline CDR1 and CDR2: SNHLY and FYNNEI. Trimming took 8 bases from V and 4 from J, leaving 6 bases between them.

This clonotype was detected many times. The chain links TRBV7-2 to TRBJ2-2; D is unclear. V lost 1 base and J 4 bases, leaving 7 bases between the germline ends. This CDR3 is 14 amino acids long. Germline V gene sequence: CDR1 SGHTA, CDR2 FQGNSA. The CDR3 reads CASSLDSFTGELFF. In DNA form, the CDR3 reads TGTGCCAGCAGCTTAGACAGTTTCACCGGGGAGCTGTTTTTT.

This clonotype was detected many times. V usage is TRBV27 and J usage is TRBJ1-1; 9 bases agree with TRBD1. There are 19 residues in the CDR3. In germline, CDR1 is MNHEY, CDR2 SMNVEV (reference sequence). V shed 0 bases, J shed 3 bases, and the junction held 14 bases outside the gene matches. CDR3 region: CASSLSRGQGAGEHTEAFF. CDR3 DNA: TGTGCCAGCAGTTTATCGCGGGGACAGGGCGCAGGAGAGCACACTGAAGCTTTCTTT.

This clonotype has just a few counts. This sequence joins TRBV20-1 and TRBJ2-1; D might be TRBD1 (5 bases). Germline V CDR1 and CDR2: DFQATT, SNEGSKA (reference sequence). V gave up 0 bases and J gave up 7 bases, with 13 bases separating them. The CDR3 is made up of 14 amino acids. For the CDR3, the DNA is TGCAGTGCTAGAGAATCTGCAGGGTGGAATGAGCAGTTCTTC. Its translation: CSARESAGWNEQFF.

At least ten counts were recorded for this clonotype. J is TRBJ2-1 and V is TRBV7-2, with 8 bases fitting TRBD1. This CDR3 contains 14 residues. CDR1 is SGHTA and CDR2 is FQGNSA in the germline V gene. V shed 5 bases and J 9 bases; nucleotides not matched to a gene: 9. The CDR3 spells CASSTRTGLREQFF. CDR3 in DNA: TGTGCCAGCAGCACTAGGACAGGGCTTCGTGAGCAGTTCTTC. Full variable domain (remainder filled in from reference TRBV7-2 and TRBJ2-1): GAGVSQSPSNKVTEKGKDVELRCDPISGHTALYWYRQSLGQGLEFLIYFQGNSAPDKSGLPSDRFSAERTGGSVSTLTIQRTQQEDSAVYLCASSTRTGLREQFFGPGTRLTVL.

There are many counts of this clonotype. V gene TRBV7-3 combines with J gene TRBJ2-2; possibly TRBD2 for D (6 bases). The CDR3 is made up of 15 amino acids. Germline V gives CDR1 SGHTA, CDR2 FQGTGA. Deletions cut 3 bases from V and 3 bases from J, with 11 bases between. CDR3 sequence (DNA): TGTGCCAGCAGCTTCCTGGGGGGAGACACCGGGGAGCTGTTTTTT. It specifies CASSFLGGDTGELFF.

This clonotype has a handful of counts. This rearrangement joins TRBV12-5 to TRBJ1-1; 7 positions agree with TRBD1. This CDR3 is built from 15 residues. With V trimmed by 4 bases and J by 3 bases, 8 bases remained unmatched. The germline gives CDR1 LGHNT, CDR2 FRNRAP. CDR3 DNA sequence: TGTGCTAGTGGTTATTATCAGGGGGGGTACACTGAAGCTTTCTTT. Its translation: CASGYYQGGYTEAFF.

This clonotype appeared many times. The chain employs TRBV6-2 or TRBV6-3 and TRBJ2-2; maybe TRBD1 (5 bases). The CDR3 sequence is 15 residues long. Germline V gene sequence: CDR1 MNHEY, CDR2 SVGEGT. V shed 6 bases and J shed 6 bases, with 17 bases lying between them. CDR3: CASSDDAGFPGELFF. The CDR3 DNA reads TGTGCCAGCAGCGACGACGCAGGGTTCCCCGGGGAGCTGTTTTTT.

This clonotype was seen a few times. The chain has TRBV6-2 or TRBV6-3 and TRBJ1-1; D ambiguous. The CDR3 has 14 residues. The V gene's germline CDR1 is MNHEY and CDR2 SVGEGT. V shed 2 bases and J shed 7 bases, with 14 bases lying between them. CDR3 nucleotide sequence: TGTGCCAGCAGTTACGAGGGTGGCCACGATGAAGCTTTCTTT. Translated: CASSYEGGHDEAFF.

This clonotype was observed at least ten times. V usage is TRBV25-1 and J usage is TRBJ1-1; possible D gene TRBD1, 6 bases. V gave up 3 bases and J gave up 6 bases, with 17 bases separating them. Germline lookup yields CDR1 MGHDK and CDR2 SYGVNS. This CDR3 has 15 residues. Here the CDR3 DNA reads TGTGCCAGCAGTGAGGGACACCCTTTGACGGCTGAAGCTTTCTTT. Translation: CASSEGHPLTAEAFF.

This rearrangement joins TRBV7-6 to TRBJ2-3; 8 nucleotides line up with TRBD1. The J segment lost 4 bases and the V segment lost 5 bases, leaving 5 bases of the junction unmatched. Germline CDR1 reads SGHVS; CDR2 reads FNYEAQ. The CDR3 has 14 amino acids. The CDR3 sequence: CASSPTGAADTQYF. For the CDR3, the DNA is TGTGCCAGCAGCCCGACAGGGGCGGCAGATACGCAGTATTTT.

The chain links TRBV28 to TRBJ2-7; D remains ambiguous. The germline V and J ends were trimmed by 7 bases and 1 base, with 11 bases remaining between them. The CDR3 covers 13 residues. The V gene's germline CDR1 is MDHEN and CDR2 SYDVKM. The CDR3 region is CASNGFRSYEQYF. Here the CDR3 DNA reads TGTGCCAGCAACGGTTTCCGGTCCTACGAGCAGTACTTC. The full variable domain, with the rest looked up from reference TRBV28 and TRBJ2-7, is DVKVTQSSRYLVKRTGEKVFLECVQDMDHENMFWYRQDPGLGLRLIYFSYDVKMKEKGDIPEGYSVSREKKERFSLILESASTNQTSMYLCASNGFRSYEQYFGPGTRLTVT.

The V gene is TRBV13, the J gene TRBJ2-5; 7 positions agree with TRBD2. CDR1 and CDR2 (germline): PRHDT, FYEKMQ (reference sequence). J was trimmed by 4 bases and V by 5 bases; bases with no gene match: 19. The CDR3 extends over 18 amino acids. CDR3 region: CASSPRGSGETHRETQYF. CDR3 DNA: TGTGCCAGCAGCCCTAGAGGCAGCGGGGAGACCCACCGAGAGACCCAGTACTTC.

The sample holds a few counts of this clonotype. The chain combines TRBV6-5 with TRBJ2-6; either TRBD1 or TRBD2 may fit D (5 bases each). The CDR3 totals 16 residues. CDR1 and CDR2 from the germline V gene are MNHEY and SVGAGI. Trimming took 7 bases from V and 0 from J, leaving 13 bases between them. The CDR3 coding sequence is TGTGCCAGCATCGGGACCGAGAACTCTGGGGCCAACGTCCTGACTTTC. This sequence encodes CASIGTENSGANVLTF.

This clonotype was seen many times. The rearrangement links TRBV15 to TRBJ2-1; a possible D gene is TRBD1 (6 bases). Germline lookup yields CDR1 LNHNV and CDR2 YYDKDF (reference sequence). V dropped 3 bases and J dropped 0 bases, with 9 bases sitting between them. The CDR3 length is 15 residues. The CDR3 region is CATSSTGNSYNEQFF. The CDR3, as DNA: TGTGCCACCAGCAGTACAGGGAACTCCTACAATGAGCAGTTCTTC.

This rearrangement joins TRBV7-8 to TRBJ1-2; maybe TRBD1 (6 bases). The CDR3 totals 17 residues. Germline CDR1 SGHVS, CDR2 FQNEAQ. The germline V and J ends were trimmed by 5 bases and 4 bases, with 23 bases remaining between them. CDR3 nucleotide sequence: TGTGCCAGCAGCCTGTTCTTTCCGCGGGGGGCGGGCTATGGCTACACCTTC. Its translation is CASSLFFPRGAGYGYTF.